This TCR beta chain was sequenced in a study of blood T cell repertoires in COVID-19 (dated by TCRdb to 2020 to 2022). General notes on the study: Collaborator samples came from the United States, Italy and Spain and covered acute and convalescent phases of COVID-19. Sample metadata almost always included a de-identified subject ID, COVID-19 status, age in years and sex. The prospective study material was composed of cDNA or gDNA derived from T cells, B-cell-depleted T cells, or PBMCs. The repertoires were released in a freely available public database meant as a resource for research on the immune response to SARS-CoV-2. Where available, HLA class I and class II types were obtained from metadata supplied by the sample provider rather than from assay-based typing. The dataset comprised deeply sampled blood TCRbeta repertoires from subjects exposed to, actively infected with, or recovered from COVID-19. The samples were drawn from the first 160 participants of the ongoing ImmuneRACE study and from 950 to 1,500 subjects provided by 6 global collaborators.

Each collaborating institution followed its own protocols to collect whole blood in K2EDTA tubes. For TCRbeta analysis, collaborators shipped samples in one of three forms: frozen whole blood, isolated PBMCs, or DNA extracted from either of those sample types. Trimming accounts for 0 bases at V and 7 bases at J, while the number of junction bases matched to no gene is 4. The CDR3 runs 14 amino acids, cysteine and phenylalanine included. This entry keeps only the CDR3 DNA: 42 bases, framed from base 1. Reading the germline V gene (reference sequence) gives CDR1 SGHKS and CDR2 YYEKEE. Regarding this clone: The specificity of this receptor is unknown. No base qualities exist here, and no much larger clone lies one base off it.

On the study overall, not on this receptor specifically: How much clinical and demographic metadata was included differed by source and by participant, and the metadata was provided uncurated.

The immunoSEQ Assay, a bias-controlled multiplex PCR, was used to amplify TCRbeta CDR3 regions from genomic DNA. Per the original workflow: Within the assay, amplification of reference gene primers was used to estimate how many nucleated cells each sample contained. To quantify the absolute abundance of each unique TCRbeta CDR3 rearrangement, sequence reads were collapsed and filtered. Productive Simpson clonality was computed per sample as the square root of Simpson's diversity index over productive rearrangements. The immuneACCESS repertoire file appears here via TCRdb, limited to in-frame rearrangements. These files lack a portion of the clones; in checked studies, under half of the deficit traces to unresolved V genes, and the cause of the others is not known. The DNA gave D and trimming, while V, J and clone size come from that table. This sample gives 350,000 to 550,000 clones in total; around 89% of them show up just once. Roughly 4% of the sample rests with the top ten.

The sample comprised peripheral blood. The TCR sequence derives from a woman younger than 45 with acute or convalescent COVID-19. The chain uses TRBV5-5 and TRBJ1-5; TRBD1 lines up with 7 middle nucleotides. CDR3 region: CASSLGGGEQPQHF. In nucleotides, the sequence is TGTGCCAGCAGCTTGGGAGGGGGCGAGCAGCCCCAGCATTTT.